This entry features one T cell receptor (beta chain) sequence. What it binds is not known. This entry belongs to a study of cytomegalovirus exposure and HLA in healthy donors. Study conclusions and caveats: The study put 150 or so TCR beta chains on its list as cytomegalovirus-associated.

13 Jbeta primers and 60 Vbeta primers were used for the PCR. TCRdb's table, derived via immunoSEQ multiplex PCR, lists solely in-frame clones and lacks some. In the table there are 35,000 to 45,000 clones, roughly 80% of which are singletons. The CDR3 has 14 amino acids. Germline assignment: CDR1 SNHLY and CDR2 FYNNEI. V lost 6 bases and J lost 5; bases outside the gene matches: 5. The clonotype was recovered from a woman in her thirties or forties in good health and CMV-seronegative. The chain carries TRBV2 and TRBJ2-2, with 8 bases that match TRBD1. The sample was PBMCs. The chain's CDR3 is CASSADRATGELFF. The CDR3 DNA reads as TGTGCCAGCAGCGCGGACAGGGCGACCGGGGAGCTGTTTTTT. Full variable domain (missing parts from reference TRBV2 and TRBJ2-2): EPEVTQTPSHQVTQMGQEVILRCVPISNHLYFYWYRQILGQKVEFLVSFYNNEISEKSEIFDDQFSVERPDGSNFTLKIRSTKLEDSAMYFCASSADRATGELFFGEGSRLTVL.